The 31 T cell receptor beta chains listed next were all sequenced from one sample in a study of blood T cell repertoires in COVID-19. Libraries were prepared by immunoSEQ multiplex PCR; TCRdb keeps only in-frame clonotypes and omits some of them. The sample comprises fewer than 75,000 clones, 80% to 95% of which are singletons, and approximately 4.2% rests with the top ten. The sample consisted of peripheral blood. These receptors were taken from a man aged 50 to 60 with active COVID-19.

This chain uses TRBV14 with TRBJ2-1; D is perhaps TRBD2 (6 bases). This CDR3 region has 15 residues. Trimming cost V 5 bases and J 7 bases, with 18 bases left between them. Per germline, CDR1 SGHDN and CDR2 FVKESK. The CDR3 here is CASSGGQLLANEQFF. The DNA for the CDR3 is TGTGCCAGCAGCGGAGGGCAGCTTTTGGCTAATGAGCAGTTCTTC.

V is TRBV13 and J is TRBJ2-4; D perhaps matches TRBD2 (5 bases). Germline V gene lookup returns CDR1 PRHDT and CDR2 FYEKMQ (reference sequence). The ends were cut back, 7 bases at V and 5 bases at J, with 18 bases in the middle. CDR3 size: 15 residues. CDR3 bases: TGTGCCAGCACCCCGGGGTGGCCCGGACAAAACATTCAGTACTTC. Amino acids: CASTPGWPGQNIQYF.

The CDR3 DNA sequence: TGTGCCAGCAGCCTCGGAGGGGGCCTCTACGAGCAGTACTTC. It codes for CASSLGGGLYEQYF. The chain combines TRBV6-5 with TRBJ2-7, with D perhaps matching TRBD1 (7 bases). This CDR3 comprises 14 residues. Looked up from germline, CDR1 is MNHEY and CDR2 is SVGAGI. Trimming took off 6 bases at V and 3 bases at J, with 15 bases between the two ends.

The chain uses TRBV2 and TRBJ2-5; TRBD1 agrees at 8 bases. CDR1 and CDR2 (germline): SNHLY, FYNNEI. With 4 bases clipped from V and 2 bases from J, the junction kept 0 bases outside the gene matches. This CDR3 is built from 13 residues. CDR3 residues: CASSGQGQETQYF. The DNA for the CDR3 is TGTGCCAGCAGTGGACAGGGGCAAGAGACCCAGTACTTC. The full variable domain, its missing parts supplied by reference TRBV2 and TRBJ2-5, is EPEVTQTPSHQVTQMGQEVILRCVPISNHLYFYWYRQILGQKVEFLVSFYNNEISEKSEIFDDQFSVERPDGSNFTLKIRSTKLEDSAMYFCASSGQGQETQYFGPGTRLLVL.

This clone was observed a few times. The chain has TRBV28 and TRBJ1-2, with TRBD1 identical over 7 bases. V shed 4 bases, J shed 7 bases, and the junction held 15 bases outside the gene matches. Germline V gene data show CDR1 as MDHEN and CDR2 as SYDVKM. The CDR3 totals 16 residues. The CDR3 nucleotides are TGTGCCAGCAGTTCTTCCAGGGGGACAGCTGTTTCTGGCTACACCTTC. Protein product: CASSSSRGTAVSGYTF.

This clone was seen once. The chain uses TRBV27 and TRBJ1-1; D gene uncertain. Looked up from germline, CDR1 is MNHEY and CDR2 is SMNVEV (reference sequence). The CDR3 is made up of 13 amino acids. V was shortened by 4 bases and J by 4 bases, with 10 bases between the two germline ends. DNA of the CDR3: TGTGCCAGCAGTTCTGGGTACAGCACTGAAGCTTTCTTT. Protein product: CASSSGYSTEAFF.

The genes are TRBV29-1 and TRBJ2-1; the D gene is possibly TRBD2 (5 bases). The CDR3 runs 12 residues. Trimming took off 3 bases at V and 9 bases at J, with 12 bases between the two ends. Germline V gene data show CDR1 as SQVTM and CDR2 as ANQGSEA. The CDR3 DNA reads TGCAGCGTTGACGGTAGCGTAGGTGAGCAGTTCTTC. Translated: CSVDGSVGEQFF.

The CDR3 DNA is TGCGCCAGCAGCTTGGCCAGGGGCGGCGAGCAGTACTTC. This sequence encodes CASSLARGGEQYF. V gene TRBV5-1 combines with J gene TRBJ2-7, with TRBD1 as a possible D gene (6 bases). Germline CDR1 reads SGHRS; CDR2 reads YFSETQ. The CDR3 has 13 residues. V was shortened by 0 bases and J by 6 bases, with 10 bases between the two germline ends.

The chain employs TRBV2 and TRBJ2-7, with a possible D match to TRBD1 (5 bases). Per germline, CDR1 SNHLY and CDR2 FYNNEI. CDR3 length equals 12 residues. V was trimmed by 6 bases and J by 2 bases, leaving 8 bases between them. The CDR3 reads CASRGQTYEQYF. The CDR3 DNA is TGTGCCAGCAGAGGACAAACCTACGAGCAGTACTTC.

V and J are TRBV7-2 and TRBJ2-2, with 12 bases lining up with TRBD1. Germline CDR1 reads SGHTA; CDR2 reads FQGNSA. V was clipped by 1 base and J by 7 bases; unmatched bases: 4. This CDR3 has 16 amino acids. Written as DNA, the CDR3 is TGTGCCAGCAGCTTAGTAGGGACAGGGGGCAACGGGGAGCTGTTTTTT. Protein product: CASSLVGTGGNGELFF.

The V call is TRBV2, the J call TRBJ1-2, with a weak D call TRBD1 (5 bases). CDR3 size: 14 residues. V was clipped by 3 bases and J by 5 bases, with 13 bases between them. The germline gives CDR1 SNHLY, CDR2 FYNNEI. The CDR3 here is CASSDPKGRYGYTF. DNA for the CDR3: TGTGCCAGCAGTGACCCTAAGGGGCGTTATGGCTACACCTTC.

The chain recombines TRBV7-9 with TRBJ1-4; a weak D match, TRBD1 (6 bases). CDR1 and CDR2 (germline): SEHNR, FQNEAQ (reference sequence). Trimming pared 0 bases from V and 6 bases from J, leaving 17 bases between. The CDR3 is 17 amino acids. The CDR3 DNA sequence: TGTGCCAGCAGCTTAGCTCTGGACTGGACAGAGGATGAAAAACTGTTTTTT. This encodes CASSLALDWTEDEKLFF.

The V call is TRBV6-2 or TRBV6-3, the J call TRBJ1-1; 9 bases agree with TRBD1. The germline CDR1 and CDR2 sequences are MNHEY and SVGEGT. V lost 5 bases and J lost 10; bases outside the gene matches: 2. This CDR3 comprises 11 residues. The CDR3 DNA reads TGTGCCAGCAGTATGGGACAGGGAGCTTTCTTT. It encodes CASSMGQGAFF.

The chain joins TRBV7-7 to TRBJ2-3; D is possibly TRBD2 (5 bases). V gave up 1 base and J gave up 3 bases, with 11 bases separating them. The germline CDR1 and CDR2 sequences are SSHAT and FNYEAQ (reference sequence). CDR3 size: 15 residues. The CDR3 DNA sequence: TGTGCCAGCAGCTTAGGGATTAGCGAAACAGATACGCAGTATTTT. As protein: CASSLGISETDTQYF.

This clone has more than one count but fewer than ten. The genes are TRBV27 and TRBJ1-6; 10 bases match TRBD1. This CDR3 is built from 15 residues. CDR1 and CDR2 from the germline V gene are MNHEY and SMNVEV (reference sequence). The ends lost 4 bases at V and 6 bases at J; junction bases unmatched: 3. The CDR3 loop is CASSSGDRGNSPLHF. In nucleotides, the CDR3 is TGTGCCAGCAGTTCCGGGGACAGGGGTAATTCACCCCTCCACTTT.

The rearrangement links TRBV6-5 to TRBJ2-2, with 7 bases that match TRBD2. The V gene's germline CDR1 is MNHEY and CDR2 SVGAGI. This CDR3 comprises 16 residues. Germline trimming cut 2 bases from V and 4 bases from J; bases unmatched to any gene: 7. Here the CDR3 DNA reads TGTGCCAGCAGTTACCCTCGCGGGGGTGGCACCGGGGAGCTGTTTTTT. It codes for CASSYPRGGGTGELFF.

This chain connects TRBV11-3 to TRBJ2-1, with 7 bases lining up with TRBD2. CDR3 size: 15 residues. Unmatched junction bases numbered 6, after V lost 2 bases and J lost 5 bases. Per germline, CDR1 SGHNT and CDR2 YENEEA. The CDR3 coding sequence is TGTGCCAGCAGCTTAAGGGAGGGAGTAAACAATGAGCAGTTCTTC. Its translation: CASSLREGVNNEQFF.

This clone is categorized as large. This chain links TRBV20-1 with TRBJ2-1; no reliable D call. The ends were cut back, 1 base at V and 7 bases at J, with 5 bases in the middle. The CDR3 covers 11 residues. Germline V gives CDR1 DFQATT, CDR2 SNEGSKA (reference sequence). The CDR3 sequence is CSARVMNEQFF. CDR3 coding DNA: TGCAGTGCTAGAGTAATGAATGAGCAGTTCTTC.

This clone was counted once. The chain employs TRBV4-3 and TRBJ2-4; D is undetermined. Germline CDR1 reads LGHNA; CDR2 reads YSLEER. V was trimmed by 1 base and J by 0 bases, leaving 13 bases between them. The CDR3 extends over 17 amino acids. CDR3 nucleotide sequence: TGCGCCAGCAGCCAAGCCTTTGGCGGCCTAGCCAAAAACATTCAGTACTTC. Protein: CASSQAFGGLAKNIQYF.

The rearrangement links TRBV28 to TRBJ2-1; 8 nucleotides align to TRBD1. J gave up 2 bases and V 6 bases, and 12 bases lay outside the gene matches. The CDR3 runs to 17 residues. Germline assignment: CDR1 MDHEN and CDR2 SYDVKM. Written as DNA, the CDR3 is TGTGCCAGCAGCCCGATCCCCCGGACAGGGCCCTACAATGAGCAGTTCTTC. This translates into CASSPIPRTGPYNEQFF.

This clone has a handful of counts. V usage is TRBV7-3 and J usage is TRBJ1-1; D may be TRBD1 (5 bases). V was shortened by 2 bases and J by 7 bases, with 11 bases between the two germline ends. Germline loops: CDR1 SGHTA, CDR2 FQGTGA. The CDR3 loop spans 13 amino acids. This CDR3 is CASSLYGGYEAFF. The CDR3 DNA reads TGTGCCAGCAGCTTATATGGGGGGTATGAAGCTTTCTTT. The complete variable domain, with remaining parts taken from reference TRBV7-3 and TRBJ1-1, reads GAGVSQTPSNKVTEKGKYVELRCDPISGHTALYWYRQSLGQGPEFLIYFQGTGAADDSGLPNDRFFAVRPEGSVSTLKIQRTERGDSAVYLCASSLYGGYEAFFGQGTRLTVV.

The J gene is TRBJ1-5, the V gene TRBV7-2, with TRBD1 matching 8 bases. The V and J ends lost 5 bases and 2 bases, in that order; junction bases with no gene match: 5. The CDR3 is 15 residues long. Germline CDR1 reads SGHTA; CDR2 reads FQGNSA. The chain's CDR3 is CASSQGQGGNQPQHF. Here the CDR3 DNA reads TGTGCCAGCAGCCAAGGACAGGGAGGCAATCAGCCCCAGCATTTT.

The chain is built from TRBV28 and TRBJ1-1, with D uncertain. Germline-derived CDR1 and CDR2 are MDHEN and SYDVKM. This CDR3 is 12 amino acids long. V was cut by 6 bases and J by 4 bases, with 9 bases left in between. CDR3 DNA: TGTGCCAGCAGAGGAGGGCCCACTGAAGCTTTCTTT. As protein: CASRGGPTEAFF.

V gene TRBV5-6 combines with J gene TRBJ2-7; 7 bases match TRBD1. This CDR3 has 16 residues. V lost 3 bases, J lost 2 bases, and 11 bases stayed unmatched. CDR1 and CDR2 from the germline V gene are SGHDT and YYEEEE. CDR3 sequence reads: CASSSGQPIFPYEQYF. For the CDR3, the DNA is TGTGCCAGCAGCTCGGGACAGCCCATCTTCCCCTACGAGCAGTACTTC.

In its sample, this clone was seen once. This rearrangement joins TRBV29-1 to TRBJ2-5; D is possibly TRBD2 (5 bases). V was trimmed by 6 bases and J by 3 bases, leaving 11 bases between them. The CDR3 has 12 amino acids. Germline loops: CDR1 SQVTM, CDR2 ANQGSEA. Here the CDR3 reads CSVAPGEETQYF. CDR3 coding DNA: TGCAGCGTCGCACCCGGGGAAGAGACCCAGTACTTC. The complete variable domain, with remaining parts taken from reference TRBV29-1 and TRBJ2-5, reads SAVISQKPSRDICQRGTSLTIQCQVDSQVTMMFWYRQQPGQSLTLIATANQGSEATYESGFVIDKFPISRPNLTFSTLTVSNMSPEDSSIYLCSVAPGEETQYFGPGTRLLVL.

This sequence joins TRBV7-9 and TRBJ1-1; D gene uncertain. The V end lost 4 bases, the J end lost 0 bases, and 9 bases lay between the germline ends. The CDR3 is 14 amino acids. Looked up from germline, CDR1 is SEHNR and CDR2 is FQNEAQ (reference sequence). CDR3 in amino acids: CASSYIGLNTEAFF. The CDR3 DNA reads TGTGCCAGCAGCTATATCGGGTTGAACACTGAAGCTTTCTTT. The entire variable domain, with the rest obtained from reference TRBV7-9 and TRBJ1-1, is as follows: DTGVSQNPRHKITKRGQNVTFRCDPISEHNRLYWYRQTLGQGPEFLTYFQNEAQLEKSRLLSDRFSAERPKGSFSTLEIQRTEQGDSAMYLCASSYIGLNTEAFFGQGTRLTVV.

This clone showed up just once. The chain recombines TRBV2 with TRBJ2-3, with a weak D call TRBD2 (5 bases). CDR1 and CDR2 from the germline V gene are SNHLY and FYNNEI. This CDR3 has 13 amino acids. Trimming removed 8 bases from V and 0 bases from J, with 9 bases in between. The CDR3 DNA follows: TGTGCCAGCGGGAGCGGTAGCACAGATACGCAGTATTTT. Protein sequence: CASGSGSTDTQYF.

The gene calls are TRBV27 and TRBJ2-1, with unresolved D. Germline CDR1 MNHEY, CDR2 SMNVEV (reference sequence). Between the trimmed V and J ends, which lost 3 bases and 10 bases, there was a span of 13 bases. The CDR3 spans 13 residues. CDR3 loop: CASSFAGLGEQFF. Here the CDR3 DNA reads TGTGCCAGCAGTTTTGCCGGCCTCGGGGAGCAGTTCTTC.

The chain uses TRBV19 and TRBJ2-3, with D possibly matching TRBD2 (6 bases). Germline V CDR1 and CDR2: LNHDA, SQIVND (reference sequence). This CDR3 is built from 15 residues. V lost 7 bases to trimming and J lost 10 bases, with 24 bases between them. This CDR3 reads CASTQDTGDRSPQYF. DNA for the CDR3: TGTGCCAGTACCCAGGACACGGGAGACCGCTCTCCGCAGTATTTT.

J is TRBJ1-5 and V is TRBV12-5; D is unresolved. This CDR3 region has 15 residues. Germline loops: CDR1 LGHNT, CDR2 FRNRAP. Trimming removed 1 base at V and 7 bases at J, with 14 bases between. The CDR3 bases are TGTGCTAGTGGTTTGGGCTCAGGAGGTAGCCAGCCCCAGCATTTT. It is translated as CASGLGSGGSQPQHF.

The chain is built from TRBV9 and TRBJ2-1; 8 bases line up with TRBD2. There are 15 residues in the CDR3. The J segment lost 7 bases and the V segment lost 0 bases, leaving 6 bases of the junction unmatched. Germline-derived CDR1 and CDR2 are SGDLS and YYNGEE. The chain's CDR3 is CASSVAGGRRNEQFF. CDR3 bases: TGTGCCAGCAGCGTAGCGGGAGGGCGGCGGAATGAGCAGTTCTTC.